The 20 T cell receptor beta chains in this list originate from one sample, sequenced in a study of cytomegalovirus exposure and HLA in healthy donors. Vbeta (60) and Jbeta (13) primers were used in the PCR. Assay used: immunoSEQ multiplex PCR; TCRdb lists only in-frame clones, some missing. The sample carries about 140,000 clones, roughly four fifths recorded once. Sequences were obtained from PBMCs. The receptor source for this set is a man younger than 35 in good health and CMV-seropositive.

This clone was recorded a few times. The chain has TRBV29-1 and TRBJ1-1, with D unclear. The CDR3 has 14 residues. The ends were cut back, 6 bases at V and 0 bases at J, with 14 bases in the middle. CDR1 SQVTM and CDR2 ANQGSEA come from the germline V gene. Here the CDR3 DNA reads TGCAGCGTGGCGGTAAGAGGGATGAACACTGAAGCTTTCTTT. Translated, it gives CSVAVRGMNTEAFF. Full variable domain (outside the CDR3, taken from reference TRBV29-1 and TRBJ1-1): SAVISQKPSRDICQRGTSLTIQCQVDSQVTMMFWYRQQPGQSLTLIATANQGSEATYESGFVIDKFPISRPNLTFSTLTVSNMSPEDSSIYLCSVAVRGMNTEAFFGQGTRLTVV.

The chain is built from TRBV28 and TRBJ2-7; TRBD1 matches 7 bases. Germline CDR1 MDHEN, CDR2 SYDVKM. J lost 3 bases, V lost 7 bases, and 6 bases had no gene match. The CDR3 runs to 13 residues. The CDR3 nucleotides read TGTGCCAGCAAGGGGACAGCATTCTACGAGCAGTACTTC. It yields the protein CASKGTAFYEQYF.

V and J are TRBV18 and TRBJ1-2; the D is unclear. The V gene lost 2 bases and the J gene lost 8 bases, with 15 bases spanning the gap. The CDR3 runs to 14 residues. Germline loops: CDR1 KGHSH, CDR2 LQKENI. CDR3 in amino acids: CASSPSTVLGGYTF. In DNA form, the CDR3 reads TGTGCCAGCTCACCAAGCACGGTCCTCGGGGGCTACACCTTC.

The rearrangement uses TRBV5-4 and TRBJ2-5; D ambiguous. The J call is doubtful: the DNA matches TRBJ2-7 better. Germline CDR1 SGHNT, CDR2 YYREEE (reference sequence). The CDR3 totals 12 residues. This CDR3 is CASSLDYYEQYF. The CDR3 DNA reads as TGTGCCAGCAGCTTGGACTACTACGAGCAGTACTTC.

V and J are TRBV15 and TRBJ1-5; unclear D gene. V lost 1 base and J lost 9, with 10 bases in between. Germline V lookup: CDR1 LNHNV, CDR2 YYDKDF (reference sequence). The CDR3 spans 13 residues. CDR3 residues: CATSRVRGGPQHF. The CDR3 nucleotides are TGTGCCACCAGCAGAGTTCGGGGAGGGCCCCAGCATTTT.

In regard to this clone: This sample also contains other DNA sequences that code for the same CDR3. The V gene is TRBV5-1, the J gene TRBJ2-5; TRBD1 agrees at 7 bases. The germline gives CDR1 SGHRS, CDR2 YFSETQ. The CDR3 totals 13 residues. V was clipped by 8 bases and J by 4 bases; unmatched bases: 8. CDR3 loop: CASRTGVAETQYF. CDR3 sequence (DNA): TGCGCCAGTCGAACAGGGGTAGCAGAGACCCAGTACTTC.

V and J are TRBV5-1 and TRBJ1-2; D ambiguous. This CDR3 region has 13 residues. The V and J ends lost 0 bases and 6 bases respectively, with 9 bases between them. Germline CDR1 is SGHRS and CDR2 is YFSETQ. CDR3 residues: CASSLEGEDGYTF. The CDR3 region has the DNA TGCGCCAGCAGCTTGGAAGGAGAAGATGGCTACACCTTC. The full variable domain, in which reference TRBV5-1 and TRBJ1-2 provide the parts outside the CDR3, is KAGVTQTPRYLIKTRGQQVTLSCSPISGHRSVSWYQQTPGQGLQFLFEYFSETQRNKGNFPGRFSGRQFSNSRSEMNVSTLELGDSALYLCASSLEGEDGYTFGSGTRLTVV.

The DNA for the CDR3 is TGCGCCAGCAGCCCAGTGGGGAAAGGACAGGGTACTAACTATGGCTACACCTTC. Translated, it gives CASSPVGKGQGTNYGYTF. The gene calls are TRBV5-1 and TRBJ1-2, with TRBD1 matching over 8 bases. From germline, CDR1 is SGHRS and CDR2 YFSETQ. The V gene end was trimmed by 4 bases and the J gene end by 0 bases; junction bases not matched to a gene: 14. The CDR3 has 18 amino acids. The entire variable domain, with the rest obtained from reference TRBV5-1 and TRBJ1-2, is as follows: KAGVTQTPRYLIKTRGQQVTLSCSPISGHRSVSWYQQTPGQGLQFLFEYFSETQRNKGNFPGRFSGRQFSNSRSEMNVSTLELGDSALYLCASSPVGKGQGTNYGYTFGSGTRLTVV.

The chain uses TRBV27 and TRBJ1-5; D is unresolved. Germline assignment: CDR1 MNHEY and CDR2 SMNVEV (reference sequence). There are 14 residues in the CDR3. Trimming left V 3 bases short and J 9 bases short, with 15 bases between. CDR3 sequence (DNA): TGTGCCAGCAGTTTCCTTGGCCGTGCCTGGCCCCAGCATTTT. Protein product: CASSFLGRAWPQHF.

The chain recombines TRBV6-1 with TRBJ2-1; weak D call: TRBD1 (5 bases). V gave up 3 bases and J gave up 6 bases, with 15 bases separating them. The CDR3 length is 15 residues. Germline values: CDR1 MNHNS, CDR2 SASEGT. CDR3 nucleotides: TGTGCCAGCAGTGATGGTAGGGGATGGTCCAATGAGCAGTTCTTC. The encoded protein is CASSDGRGWSNEQFF.

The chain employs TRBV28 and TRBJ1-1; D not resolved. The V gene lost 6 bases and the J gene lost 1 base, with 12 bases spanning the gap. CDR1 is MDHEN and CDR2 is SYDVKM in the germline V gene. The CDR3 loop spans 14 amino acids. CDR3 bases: TGTGCCAGCAGACCGTGGGCCGCGAACACTGAAGCTTTCTTT. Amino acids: CASRPWAANTEAFF.

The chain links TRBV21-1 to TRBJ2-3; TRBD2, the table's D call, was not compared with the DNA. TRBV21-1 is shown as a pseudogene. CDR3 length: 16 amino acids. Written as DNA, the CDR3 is TGTGCCAGCAGCCACCGAGCGGGGGGGAGCACAGATACGCAGTATTTT. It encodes CASSHRAGGSTDTQYF.

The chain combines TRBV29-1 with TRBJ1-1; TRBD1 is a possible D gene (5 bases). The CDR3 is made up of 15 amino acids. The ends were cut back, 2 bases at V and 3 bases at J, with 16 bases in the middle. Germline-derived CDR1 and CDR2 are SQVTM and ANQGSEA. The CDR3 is CSVELDGGWYTEAFF. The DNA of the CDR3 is TGCAGCGTTGAATTGGATGGGGGGTGGTACACTGAAGCTTTCTTT.

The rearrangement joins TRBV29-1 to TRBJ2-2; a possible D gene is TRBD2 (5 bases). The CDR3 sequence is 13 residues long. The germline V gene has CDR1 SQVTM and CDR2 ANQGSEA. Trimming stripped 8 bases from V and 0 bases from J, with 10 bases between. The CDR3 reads CSFGLSNTGELFF. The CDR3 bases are TGCAGCTTCGGACTGTCGAACACCGGGGAGCTGTTTTTT.

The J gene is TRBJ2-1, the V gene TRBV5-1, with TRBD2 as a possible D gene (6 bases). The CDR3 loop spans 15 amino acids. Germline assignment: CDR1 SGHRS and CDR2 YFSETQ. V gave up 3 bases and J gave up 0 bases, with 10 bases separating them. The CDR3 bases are TGCGCCAGCAGCTCCGACGGGAGCTCCTACAATGAGCAGTTCTTC. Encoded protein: CASSSDGSSYNEQFF.

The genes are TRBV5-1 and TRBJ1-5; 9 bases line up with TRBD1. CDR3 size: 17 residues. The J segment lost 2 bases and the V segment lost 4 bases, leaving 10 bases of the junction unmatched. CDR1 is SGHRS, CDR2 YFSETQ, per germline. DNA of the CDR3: TGCGCCAGCAGCCCGCGGGACAGGGCTAAAGGCAATCAGCCCCAGCATTTT. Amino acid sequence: CASSPRDRAKGNQPQHF. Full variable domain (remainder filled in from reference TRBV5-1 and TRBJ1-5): KAGVTQTPRYLIKTRGQQVTLSCSPISGHRSVSWYQQTPGQGLQFLFEYFSETQRNKGNFPGRFSGRQFSNSRSEMNVSTLELGDSALYLCASSPRDRAKGNQPQHFGDGTRLSIL.

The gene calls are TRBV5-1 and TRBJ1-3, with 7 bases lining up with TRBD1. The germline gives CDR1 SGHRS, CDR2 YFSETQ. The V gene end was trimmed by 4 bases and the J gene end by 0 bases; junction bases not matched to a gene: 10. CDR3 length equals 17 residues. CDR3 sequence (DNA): TGCGCCAGCAGCCCGCAGATACAGGGGACCTCTGGAAACACCATATATTTT. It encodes CASSPQIQGTSGNTIYF.

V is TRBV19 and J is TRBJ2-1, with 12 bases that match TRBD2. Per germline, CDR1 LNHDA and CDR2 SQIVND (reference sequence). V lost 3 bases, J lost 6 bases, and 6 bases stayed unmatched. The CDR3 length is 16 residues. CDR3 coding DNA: TGTGCCAGTAGTATCCTAGCGGGAGGGCCTATCAATGAGCAGTTCTTC. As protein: CASSILAGGPINEQFF.

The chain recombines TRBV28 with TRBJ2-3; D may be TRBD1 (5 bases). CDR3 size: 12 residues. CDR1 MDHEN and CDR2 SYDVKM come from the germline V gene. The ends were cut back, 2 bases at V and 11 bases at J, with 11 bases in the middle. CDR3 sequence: CASSLTQGGQYF. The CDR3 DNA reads TGTGCCAGCAGTTTAACCCAGGGTGGGCAGTATTTT.

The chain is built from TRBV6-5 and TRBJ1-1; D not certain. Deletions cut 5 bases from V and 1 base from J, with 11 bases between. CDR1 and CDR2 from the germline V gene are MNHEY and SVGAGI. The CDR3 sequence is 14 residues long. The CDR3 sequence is CASSVRASNTEAFF. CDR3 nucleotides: TGTGCCAGCAGTGTACGAGCCTCGAACACTGAAGCTTTCTTT.